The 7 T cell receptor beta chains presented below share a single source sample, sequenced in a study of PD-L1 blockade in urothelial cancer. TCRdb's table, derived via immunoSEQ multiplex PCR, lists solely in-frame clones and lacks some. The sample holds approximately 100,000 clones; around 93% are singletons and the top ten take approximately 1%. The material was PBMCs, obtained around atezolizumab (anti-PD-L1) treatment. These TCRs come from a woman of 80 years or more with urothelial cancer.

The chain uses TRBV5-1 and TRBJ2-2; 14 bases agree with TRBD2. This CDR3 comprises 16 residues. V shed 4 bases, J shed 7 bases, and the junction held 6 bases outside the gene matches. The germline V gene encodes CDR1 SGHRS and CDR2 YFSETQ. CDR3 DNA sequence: TGCGCCAGCAGCCACGGGACTAGCGGGAGCCGCGGGGAGCTGTTTTTT. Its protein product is CASSHGTSGSRGELFF. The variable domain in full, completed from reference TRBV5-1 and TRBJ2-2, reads KAGVTQTPRYLIKTRGQQVTLSCSPISGHRSVSWYQQTPGQGLQFLFEYFSETQRNKGNFPGRFSGRQFSNSRSEMNVSTLELGDSALYLCASSHGTSGSRGELFFGEGSRLTVL.

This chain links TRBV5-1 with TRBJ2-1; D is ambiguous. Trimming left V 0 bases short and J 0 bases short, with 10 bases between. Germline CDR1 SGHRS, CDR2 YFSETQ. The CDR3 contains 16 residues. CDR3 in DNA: TGCGCCAGCAGCTTGGGTACTACCTCCTCCTACAATGAGCAGTTCTTC. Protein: CASSLGTTSSYNEQFF. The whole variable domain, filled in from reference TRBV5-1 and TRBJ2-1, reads KAGVTQTPRYLIKTRGQQVTLSCSPISGHRSVSWYQQTPGQGLQFLFEYFSETQRNKGNFPGRFSGRQFSNSRSEMNVSTLELGDSALYLCASSLGTTSSYNEQFFGPGTRLTVL.

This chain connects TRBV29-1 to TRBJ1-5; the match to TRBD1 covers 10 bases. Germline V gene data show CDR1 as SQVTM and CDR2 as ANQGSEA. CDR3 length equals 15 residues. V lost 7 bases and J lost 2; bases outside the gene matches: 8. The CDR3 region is CSARTGTGGNQPQHF. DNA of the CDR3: TGCAGCGCCCGTACCGGGACAGGGGGCAATCAGCCCCAGCATTTT.

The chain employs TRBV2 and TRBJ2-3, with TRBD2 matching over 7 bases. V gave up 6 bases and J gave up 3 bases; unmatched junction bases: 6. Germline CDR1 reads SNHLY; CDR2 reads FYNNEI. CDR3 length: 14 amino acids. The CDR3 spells CASRGGSGTDTQYF. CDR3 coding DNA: TGTGCCAGCAGGGGCGGGAGTGGAACAGATACGCAGTATTTT. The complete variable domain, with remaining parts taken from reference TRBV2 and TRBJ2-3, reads EPEVTQTPSHQVTQMGQEVILRCVPISNHLYFYWYRQILGQKVEFLVSFYNNEISEKSEIFDDQFSVERPDGSNFTLKIRSTKLEDSAMYFCASRGGSGTDTQYFGPGTRLTVL.

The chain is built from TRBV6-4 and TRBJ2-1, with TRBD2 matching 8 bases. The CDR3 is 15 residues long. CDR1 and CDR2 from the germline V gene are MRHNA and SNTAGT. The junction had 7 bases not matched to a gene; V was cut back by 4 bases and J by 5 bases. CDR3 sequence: CASSVEVAGNNEQFF. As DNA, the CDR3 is TGTGCCAGCAGTGTCGAAGTAGCGGGAAACAATGAGCAGTTCTTC.

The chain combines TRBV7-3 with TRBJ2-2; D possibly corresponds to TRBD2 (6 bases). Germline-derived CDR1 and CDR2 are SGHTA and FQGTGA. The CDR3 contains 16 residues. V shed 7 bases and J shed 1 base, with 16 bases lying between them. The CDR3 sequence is CASTQVRAGNTGELFF. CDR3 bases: TGTGCCAGCACCCAAGTCCGAGCGGGGAACACCGGGGAGCTGTTTTTT.

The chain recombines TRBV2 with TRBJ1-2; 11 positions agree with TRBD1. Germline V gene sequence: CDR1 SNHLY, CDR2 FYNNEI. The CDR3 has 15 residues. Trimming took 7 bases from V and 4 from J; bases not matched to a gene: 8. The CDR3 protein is CASKVDRGRGYGYTF. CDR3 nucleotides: TGTGCCAGCAAGGTGGACAGGGGGCGCGGCTATGGCTACACCTTC.